The 6 T cell receptor beta chains presented below share a single source sample, sequenced in a study of early T cells in non-severe SARS-CoV-2 infection. TCRdb reprocessed the 5' RACE reads via MiXCR and lists one record per CDR3 protein. The repertoire holds about 81,000 distinct CDR3 sequences, around 14% seen once, with 9.5% to 12% in the top ten. Specimen: whole blood. These receptors were taken from an adult who was a healthcare worker with PCR-confirmed SARS-CoV-2 infection or an uninfected control (not recorded which).

The V call is TRBV24-1, the J call TRBJ2-3; 8 bases map to TRBD1. V was pared by 3 bases and J by 2 bases, with 6 bases of the junction left unmatched. The CDR3 length is 16 residues. CDR1 is KGHDR, CDR2 SFDVKD, per germline. CDR3 DNA: TGTGCCACCAGTGATCCTCGACAGGGGCTCACAGATACGCAGTATTTT. It yields the protein CATSDPRQGLTDTQYF.

This clonotype was found a few times. The rearrangement uses TRBV7-3 and TRBJ2-1; 12 nucleotides line up with TRBD2. The germline gives CDR1 SGHTA, CDR2 FQGTGA. The CDR3 runs to 15 residues. J was trimmed by 9 bases and V by 5 bases; bases with no gene match: 8. Here the CDR3 DNA reads TGTGCCAGCAGCCCTAGCGGGGGGGCCCTCCGTGAGCAGTTCTTC. It codes for CASSPSGGALREQFF.

The chain recombines TRBV6-6 with TRBJ2-7; possibly TRBD1 for D (5 bases). The CDR3 has 12 residues. Per germline, CDR1 MNHNY and CDR2 SVGAGI (reference sequence). V lost 2 bases to trimming and J lost 11 bases, with 13 bases between them. In DNA, the CDR3 is TGTGCCAGCAGTTACGGGGCAGGGTTCGAGTACTTC. It specifies CASSYGAGFEYF.

This clonotype was picked up a small number of times. This CDR3 reads CAWVRGETPFTQYF. The CDR3, as DNA: TGTGCCTGGGTACGCGGGGAGACCCCTTTTACGCAGTATTTT. The V call is TRBV30, the J call TRBJ2-3, with D maybe TRBD2 (6 bases). The CDR3 covers 14 residues. CDR1 is GTSNPN, CDR2 SVGIG, per germline (reference sequence). Trimming took 5 bases from V and 8 from J, leaving 20 bases between them.

The V call is TRBV7-3, the J call TRBJ2-2; 7 bases map to TRBD1. V lost 5 bases to trimming and J lost 2 bases; unmatched junction nucleotides: 5. CDR1 is SGHTA and CDR2 is FQGTGA in the germline V gene. The CDR3 spans 15 residues. This CDR3 reads CASSRDSSNTGELFF. DNA for the CDR3: TGTGCCAGCAGCCGGGACAGTTCCAACACCGGGGAGCTGTTTTTT.

V gene TRBV5-5 combines with J gene TRBJ2-1, with D perhaps TRBD1 or TRBD2 (5 bases each). The CDR3 has 17 amino acids. Per germline, CDR1 SGHKS and CDR2 YYEKEE (reference sequence). V was shortened by 2 bases and J by 1 base, with 16 bases between the two germline ends. For the CDR3, the DNA is TGTGCCAGCAGCTTACGGGACCCCGGAAGATCCTACAATGAGCAGTTCTTC. Residues: CASSLRDPGRSYNEQFF. The entire variable domain, with the rest obtained from reference TRBV5-5 and TRBJ2-1, is as follows: DAGVTQSPTHLIKTRGQQVTLRCSPISGHKSVSWYQQVLGQGPQFIFQYYEKEERGRGNFPDRFSARQFPNYSSELNVNALLLGDSALYLCASSLRDPGRSYNEQFFGPGTRLTVL.